The clone carrying this T cell receptor beta chain showed up many times. This specimen belongs to a study of T cells after yellow fever vaccination. This CDR3 is 14 amino acids long. Germline CDR1 reads SQVTM; CDR2 reads ANQGSEA. V was pared by 4 bases and J by 2 bases, with 5 bases of the junction left unmatched. TCRdb reprocessed the 5' RACE reads with MiXCR, giving one entry per CDR3 protein. The table records 25,000 to 30,000 distinct CDR3 sequences, 5.5% of them present only once. This rearrangement joins TRBV29-1 to TRBJ2-1; 7 positions match TRBD2. The origin of this receptor is a man aged 25 to 40 who received the YFV17D yellow fever vaccine. This specimen consisted of PBMCs, either bulk or a sorted T-cell subset (CD4+, CD8+, memory, or dextramer-sorted; not recorded which), obtained 15 days after the yellow fever booster vaccination. The CDR3 sequence is CSVGSSGTYNEQFF. For the CDR3, the DNA is TGCAGCGTTGGGTCTAGCGGAACCTACAATGAGCAGTTCTTC.